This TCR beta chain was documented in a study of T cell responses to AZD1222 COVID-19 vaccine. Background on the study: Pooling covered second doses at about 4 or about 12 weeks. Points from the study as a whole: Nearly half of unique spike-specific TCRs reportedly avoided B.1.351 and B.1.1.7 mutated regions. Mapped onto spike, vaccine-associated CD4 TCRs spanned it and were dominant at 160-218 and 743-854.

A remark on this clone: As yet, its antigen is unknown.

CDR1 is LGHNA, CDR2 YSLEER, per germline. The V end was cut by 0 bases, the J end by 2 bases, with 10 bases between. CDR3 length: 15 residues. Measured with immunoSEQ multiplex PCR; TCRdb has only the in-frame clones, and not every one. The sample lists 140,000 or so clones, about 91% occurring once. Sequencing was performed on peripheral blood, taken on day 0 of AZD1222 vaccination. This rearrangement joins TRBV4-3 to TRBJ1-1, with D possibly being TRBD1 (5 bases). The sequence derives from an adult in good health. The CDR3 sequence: CASSQDRGANTEAFF. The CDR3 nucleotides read TGCGCCAGCAGCCAAGATAGGGGAGCTAACACTGAAGCTTTCTTT.